This passage covers 9 T cell receptor beta chains from one sample sequenced in a study of blood T cell repertoires in COVID-19 (dated by TCRdb to about 2020). Libraries were constructed by the immunoSEQ multiplex PCR assay. Entries here come from immuneACCESS through TCRdb and include only in-frame sequences with V and J called. Some clones fail to appear in such tables; in the studies checked, an unresolved V gene covers under half of the shortfall, and the cause of the remainder is unknown. The sample includes 380,000 or so clones, with 88% observed a single time. The biggest ten clones account for around 2.1% of the sample. Sequencing input: PBMCs or T cells enriched from blood (not recorded which). Receptors originate from a woman aged 40 to 49 with acute COVID-19.

This rearrangement joins TRBV5-4 to TRBJ1-2; 9 nucleotides line up with TRBD1. Germline CDR1 is SGHNT and CDR2 is YYREEE (reference sequence). CDR3 size: 15 residues. V was pared by 4 bases and J by 8 bases, with 12 bases of the junction left unmatched. The CDR3, as DNA: TGTGCCAGCAGCCCTAATTCCGGACAGGGGACCGGCTACACCTTC. The encoded protein is CASSPNSGQGTGYTF.

The chain is built from TRBV3-1 (or the pseudogene TRBV3-2) and TRBJ2-5, with no clear D. The CDR3 is 14 residues long. V lost 0 bases and J lost 4, with 9 bases in between. The V gene's germline CDR1 is LGHDT and CDR2 YNNKEL (reference sequence). This CDR3 reads CASSQDLTAETQYF. The CDR3 DNA sequence: TGTGCCAGCAGCCAAGATCTAACTGCAGAGACCCAGTACTTC.

The rearrangement joins TRBV10-3 to TRBJ1-1, with D possibly being TRBD1 (5 bases). The germline CDR1 and CDR2 sequences are ENHRY and SYGVKD. The V gene lost 4 bases and the J gene lost 2 bases, with 11 bases spanning the gap. This CDR3 has 14 residues. The DNA for the CDR3 is TGTGCCATCAGTGTAAGCAGGGATAACACTGAAGCTTTCTTT. Its protein product is CAISVSRDNTEAFF.

This clone was counted a few times. The sample carries other DNA sequences with the same CDR3. The chain couples TRBV18 to TRBJ1-6; TRBD1 matches 7 bases. The germline CDR1 and CDR2 sequences are KGHSH and LQKENI. This CDR3 region has 14 residues. J lost 8 bases, V lost 2 bases, and 3 bases had no gene match. For the CDR3, the DNA is TGTGCCAGCTCACCAAGGCAGGGGGATTCACCCCTCCACTTT. This sequence encodes CASSPRQGDSPLHF.

The V and J genes are TRBV15 and TRBJ1-5; D unclear. From germline, CDR1 is LNHNV and CDR2 YYDKDF (reference sequence). The CDR3 contains 12 residues. Trimming removed 1 base at V and 5 bases at J, with 3 bases between. CDR3 protein: CATSRGDQPQHF. CDR3 DNA sequence: TGTGCCACCAGCAGAGGAGATCAGCCCCAGCATTTT. Together with reference TRBV15 and TRBJ1-5, the CDR3 gives the full variable domain: DAMVIQNPRYQVTQFGKPVTLSCSQTLNHNVMYWYQQKSSQAPKLLFHYYDKDFNNEADTPDNFQSRRPNTSFCFLDIRSPGLGDTAMYLCATSRGDQPQHFGDGTRLSIL.

The chain recombines TRBV5-4 with TRBJ2-7; 7 nucleotides match TRBD1. V was pared by 7 bases and J by 4 bases, with 11 bases of the junction left unmatched. Germline V gene lookup returns CDR1 SGHNT and CDR2 YYREEE (reference sequence). This CDR3 region has 14 residues. CDR3 coding DNA: TGTGCCAGCCGCGAGGGGACAGCGCCTTACGAGCAGTACTTC. Its protein product is CASREGTAPYEQYF.

V and J are TRBV7-6 and TRBJ2-2; no reliable D call. Deletions cut 1 base from V and 1 base from J, with 7 bases between. CDR1 and CDR2 from the germline V gene are SGHVS and FNYEAQ. The CDR3 consists of 15 residues. CDR3 loop: CASSLDPVNTGELFF. CDR3 nucleotide sequence: TGTGCCAGCAGCTTAGATCCAGTGAACACCGGGGAGCTGTTTTTT.

This clone was observed once. The chain employs TRBV7-9 and TRBJ1-2; 8 bases are shared with TRBD1. CDR1 is SEHNR and CDR2 is FQNEAQ in the germline V gene (reference sequence). With V trimmed by 5 bases and J by 8 bases, 10 bases remained unmatched. The CDR3 spans 14 residues. CDR3 DNA sequence: TGTGCCAGCAGCGCCGACAGGGGATGGTACGGCTACACCTTC. Translated, it gives CASSADRGWYGYTF. Complete variable domain (other parts from reference TRBV7-9 and TRBJ1-2): DTGVSQNPRHKITKRGQNVTFRCDPISEHNRLYWYRQTLGQGPEFLTYFQNEAQLEKSRLLSDRFSAERPKGSFSTLEIQRTEQGDSAMYLCASSADRGWYGYTFGSGTRLTVV.

This clone was counted once. This chain uses TRBV7-9 with TRBJ2-7, with TRBD1 matching over 10 bases. Per germline, CDR1 SEHNR and CDR2 FQNEAQ (reference sequence). J gave up 6 bases and V 2 bases, and 7 bases lay outside the gene matches. The CDR3 extends over 15 amino acids. The CDR3, as DNA: TGTGCCAGCAGCTTAAGCGGGACAGGGGTCCCCGAGCAGTACTTC. Protein sequence: CASSLSGTGVPEQYF.